The 16 T cell receptor beta chains in this list originate from one sample, sequenced in a study of T cell responses to AZD1222 COVID-19 vaccine. Profiled with immunoSEQ multiplex PCR; TCRdb holds only in-frame clones, not every one. The table has 130,000 or so clones, around 90% seen once. This sample comprised peripheral blood, obtained 28 days after the second dose of the MenACWY control vaccine. These receptors all stem from an adult who received the MenACWY meningococcal vaccine as a control.

V gene TRBV7-2 combines with J gene TRBJ2-1; 10 bases line up with TRBD2. The J segment lost 7 bases and the V segment lost 5 bases, leaving 5 bases of the junction unmatched. Looked up from germline, CDR1 is SGHTA and CDR2 is FQGNSA. This CDR3 has 14 residues. The CDR3 nucleotides read TGTGCCAGCAGCAGCAGCGGGGGGGTAAATGAGCAGTTCTTC. Translating gives CASSSSGGVNEQFF.

The DNA for the CDR3 is TGCGCCAGCACCCCGACAGGGGACAGCACAGATACGCAGTATTTT. Protein: CASTPTGDSTDTQYF. This sequence joins TRBV5-1 and TRBJ2-3; 8 bases match TRBD1. J lost 0 bases, V lost 6 bases, and 6 bases had no gene match. This CDR3 is 15 amino acids long. Germline V gives CDR1 SGHRS, CDR2 YFSETQ.

The chain carries TRBV19 and TRBJ2-5; 8 nucleotides match TRBD1. The length of the CDR3 is 16 residues. Trimming at V came to 2 bases and at J to 4 bases, leaving 9 bases not matched to a gene. Germline V gene sequence: CDR1 LNHDA, CDR2 SQIVND (reference sequence). Written as DNA, the CDR3 is TGTGCCAGTAGTATAATCCCCGGACAGGGTCGAGAGACCCAGTACTTC. The encoded protein is CASSIIPGQGRETQYF.

Here the CDR3 reads CASSLEGLTGGTF. The CDR3, as DNA: TGTGCCAGCAGCTTAGAGGGGTTGACAGGGGGAACCTTC. The chain joins TRBV7-8 to TRBJ1-2, with 9 bases aligning to TRBD1. J gave up 14 bases and V 1 base, and 8 bases lay outside the gene matches. Germline V gene data show CDR1 as SGHVS and CDR2 as FQNEAQ. This CDR3 contains 13 residues.

V usage is TRBV2 and J usage is TRBJ1-1; D not resolved. The CDR3 is 14 amino acids. Germline loops: CDR1 SNHLY, CDR2 FYNNEI. Trimming took off 3 bases at V and 0 bases at J, with 8 bases between the two ends. CDR3 coding DNA: TGTGCCAGCAGTGAGCGTATCATGAACACTGAAGCTTTCTTT. It codes for CASSERIMNTEAFF.

CDR3 in DNA: TGTGCCAGCAGTTTTACGAGGACAGGGGACGAGCAGTACGTC. The encoded protein is CASSFTRTGDEQYV. The chain uses TRBV6-2 or TRBV6-3 and TRBJ2-7; 9 positions match TRBD1. This CDR3 has 14 residues. V was pared by 4 bases and J by 5 bases, with 6 bases of the junction left unmatched. Per germline, CDR1 MNHEY and CDR2 SVGEGT.

In DNA, the CDR3 is TGTGCCACCAGCAGCGGGGGACACGGGGAGCTGTTTTTT. Translation gives CATSSGGHGELFF. The V gene is TRBV15, the J gene TRBJ2-2; D possibly matches TRBD1 or TRBD2 (6 bases each). CDR1 and CDR2 from the germline V gene are LNHNV and YYDKDF (reference sequence). CDR3 size: 13 residues. Trimming pared 3 bases from V and 7 bases from J, leaving 9 bases between.

Worth noting for this clone: The sample contains more than one DNA sequence encoding this CDR3. The V call is TRBV5-5, the J call TRBJ1-5; D not certain. Per germline, CDR1 SGHKS and CDR2 YYEKEE (reference sequence). V was clipped by 0 bases and J by 1 base, with 5 bases between them. This CDR3 region has 14 residues. CDR3 amino acids: CASSLVGSNQPQHF. As DNA, the CDR3 is TGTGCCAGCAGCTTGGTAGGCAGCAATCAGCCCCAGCATTTT.

In this sample, this clone turned up once. This sequence joins TRBV12-3 or TRBV12-4 and TRBJ2-3, with no clear D. V was clipped by 1 base and J by 12 bases, with 14 bases between them. The CDR3 consists of 13 residues. The CDR3 reads CASSLVPLAAQYF. DNA for the CDR3: TGTGCCAGCAGTTTAGTCCCCCTGGCAGCACAGTATTTT.

This rearrangement joins TRBV5-5 to TRBJ1-5; 8 nucleotides agree with TRBD1. CDR3 length: 14 residues. V shed 4 bases, J shed 7 bases, and the junction held 7 bases outside the gene matches. Germline CDR1 and CDR2: SGHKS and YYEKEE (reference sequence). The CDR3 DNA reads as TGTGCCAGCAGCCTAGGACAGGGCCCCCAGCCCCAGCATTTT. This codes for CASSLGQGPQPQHF.

This chain connects TRBV27 to TRBJ2-7; D gene uncertain. The germline V and J ends were trimmed by 5 bases and 0 bases, with 11 bases remaining between them. There are 14 residues in the CDR3. In germline, CDR1 is MNHEY, CDR2 SMNVEV (reference sequence). CDR3 nucleotide sequence: TGTGCCAGCAGTCCCGCAGGAGACTCCTACGAGCAGTACGTC. Its translation is CASSPAGDSYEQYV.

J is TRBJ1-1 and V is TRBV12-3 or TRBV12-4; D ambiguous. The V gene lost 0 bases and the J gene lost 7 bases, with 6 bases spanning the gap. This CDR3 has 12 residues. CDR3 DNA sequence: TGTGCCAGCAGTTTAGCGGGGTTTGAAGCTTTCTTT. Translated, it gives CASSLAGFEAFF.

The CDR3 loop reads CASSLGGGSNQPQHF. The DNA of the CDR3 is TGTGCCAGCAGCTTAGGGGGGGGGAGCAATCAGCCCCAGCATTTT. The V gene is TRBV11-2, the J gene TRBJ1-5; perhaps TRBD1 as D (5 bases). Per the germline V gene, CDR1 is SGHAT and CDR2 is FQNNGV. The CDR3 runs to 15 residues. The V end lost 1 base, the J end lost 1 base, and 8 bases lay between the germline ends.

This clone appeared a single time. The rearrangement joins TRBV11-2 to TRBJ1-6; 9 bases match TRBD1. Germline V gives CDR1 SGHAT, CDR2 FQNNGV. This CDR3 spans 14 amino acids. The trim removed 5 bases at V and 9 bases at J, leaving 5 bases unmatched. The CDR3 loop is CASSEDRGVSPLHF. The DNA of the CDR3 is TGTGCCAGCAGCGAGGACAGGGGAGTTTCACCCCTCCACTTT.

The V gene is TRBV7-6, the J gene TRBJ1-2; the match to TRBD1 covers 10 bases. The CDR3 length is 15 residues. From germline, CDR1 is SGHVS and CDR2 FNYEAQ. V was clipped by 1 base and J by 4 bases; unmatched bases: 3. Here the CDR3 DNA reads TGTGCCAGCAGCTTAGGGACAGGGGGGGGCTATGGCTACACCTTC. Protein sequence: CASSLGTGGGYGYTF. Drawing the rest from reference TRBV7-6 and TRBJ1-2, the complete variable domain is GAGVSQSPRYKVTKRGQDVALRCDPISGHVSLYWYRQALGQGPEFLTYFNYEAQQDKSGLPNDRFSAERPEGSISTLTIQRTEQRDSAMYRCASSLGTGGGYGYTFGSGTRLTVV.

This clone was detected a few times. The chain joins TRBV18 to TRBJ1-1; a possible D gene is TRBD1 (5 bases). From germline, CDR1 is KGHSH and CDR2 LQKENI. This CDR3 has 16 residues. The V end lost 1 base, the J end lost 4 bases, and 16 bases lay between the germline ends. This CDR3 is CASSPRFRDSITEAFF. The DNA of the CDR3 is TGTGCCAGCTCACCACGGTTCCGTGACAGCATCACTGAAGCTTTCTTT.